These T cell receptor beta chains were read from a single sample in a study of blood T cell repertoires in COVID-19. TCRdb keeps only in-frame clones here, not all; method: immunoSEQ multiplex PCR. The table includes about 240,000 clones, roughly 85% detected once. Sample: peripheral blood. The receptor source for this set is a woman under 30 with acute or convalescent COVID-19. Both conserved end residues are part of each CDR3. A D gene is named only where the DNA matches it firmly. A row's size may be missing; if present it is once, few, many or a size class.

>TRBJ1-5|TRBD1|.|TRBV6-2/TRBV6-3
CASSYSSGQGGQPQHF
TGTGCCAGCAGTTACTCCTCCGGACAGGGTGGTCAGCCCCAGCATTTT
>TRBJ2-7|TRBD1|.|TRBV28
CATKQGYEQYF
TGTGCCACGAAACAGGGGTACGAGCAGTACTTC
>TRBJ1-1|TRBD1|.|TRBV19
CASSRPGQFRHTEAFF
TGTGCCAGTAGTCGACCGGGACAGTTCCGTCACACTGAAGCTTTCTTT
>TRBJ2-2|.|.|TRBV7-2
CASSLRPLDTGELFF
TGTGCCAGCAGCTTAAGACCTCTAGACACCGGGGAGCTGTTTTTT
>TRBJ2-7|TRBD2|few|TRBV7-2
CASSSPGGSGRGSYEQYF
TGTGCCAGCAGCTCCCCAGGAGGGAGCGGGAGGGGGTCCTACGAGCAGTACTTC
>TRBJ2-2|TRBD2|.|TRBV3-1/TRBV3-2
CASSQDGRERNTGELFF
TGTGCCAGCAGCCAAGATGGGCGGGAGAGGAACACCGGGGAGCTGTTTTTT
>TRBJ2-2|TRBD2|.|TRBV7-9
CASSLVGTSLPGELFF
TGTGCCAGCAGCTTAGTGGGGACTAGCCTTCCCGGGGAGCTGTTTTTT
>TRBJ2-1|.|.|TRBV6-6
CASSYSSSQMLEQFF
TGTGCCAGCAGTTACTCTAGCAGCCAGATGCTTGAGCAGTTCTTC
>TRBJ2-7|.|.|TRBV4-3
CASSPDTNYEQYF
TGCGCCAGCAGCCCGGACACCAACTACGAGCAGTACTTC
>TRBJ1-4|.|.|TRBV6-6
CASSYVRGTNEKLFF
TGTGCCAGCAGTTACGTCAGGGGAACTAATGAAAAACTGTTTTTT
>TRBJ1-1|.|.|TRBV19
CASGARAGAEAFF
TGTGCCAGTGGGGCCAGGGCGGGGGCTGAAGCTTTCTTT
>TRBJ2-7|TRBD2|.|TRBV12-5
CASGLVGFVGTSGKAYEQYF
TGTGCTAGTGGTTTGGTAGGGTTTGTCGGGACTAGCGGGAAAGCGTACGAGCAGTACTTC
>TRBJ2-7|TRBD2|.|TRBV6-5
CASSTGTSERQYF
TGTGCCAGCAGTACGGGGACTAGCGAAAGGCAGTACTTC
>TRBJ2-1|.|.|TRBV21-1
CASSKFARLAEYNEQFF
TGTGCCAGCAGCAAATTTGCCCGACTAGCGGAGTACAATGAGCAGTTCTTC